The present entry profiles one T cell receptor (beta chain) with its context. The data derive from a study of blood T cell repertoires in COVID-19. Turning to the study itself: Sites in the United States, Italy and Spain provided acute and convalescent COVID-19 samples. The cDNA or gDNA used as material had been derived from T cells, B-cell-depleted T cells, or PBMCs.

In the source study's methods: For nucleated cells, counts were estimated from reference gene primer amplification. TCRdb's table, derived via immunoSEQ multiplex PCR, lists solely in-frame clones and lacks some. That table is the source of V, J and clone size, and D and trimming were worked out from the DNA. This table has about 160,000 clones, 84% appearing once. Material: peripheral blood. The clonotype originates from an elderly woman with acute or convalescent COVID-19.

CDR3 DNA: TGTGCCAGCAGCGTAGTAGAGGCCGGGACCCAGTACTTC. As protein: CASSVVEAGTQYF. The chain joins TRBV9 to TRBJ2-5; no definite D call. V was shortened by 0 bases and J by 7 bases, with 10 bases between the two germline ends. This CDR3 is built from 13 residues. Germline values: CDR1 SGDLS, CDR2 YYNGEE.